Shown below are 5 T cell receptor beta chains from a single sample sequenced in a study of blood T cell repertoires in COVID-19. Sequenced by immunoSEQ multiplex PCR; TCRdb stores in-frame clones only, minus some. The sample has some 23,000 clones; around 85% are singletons. The specimen was peripheral blood. All receptors come from a human donor with active COVID-19. The donor label of this sample is uncertain.

This sequence joins TRBV14 and TRBJ2-3; D may be TRBD2 (5 bases). The CDR3 covers 15 residues. Germline CDR1 reads SGHDN; CDR2 reads FVKESK. The V gene lost 1 base and the J gene lost 7 bases, with 15 bases spanning the gap. The CDR3 is CASSQVGGLRNTQYF. The CDR3 nucleotides are TGTGCCAGCAGCCAAGTTGGCGGGCTTCGGAATACGCAGTATTTT.

This clone appeared once. The chain's CDR3 is CASSKGGSSVGNTEAFF. The CDR3 region has the DNA TGTGCCAGCAGCAAAGGGGGCAGTAGTGTAGGGAACACTGAAGCTTTCTTT. V gene TRBV21-1 combines with J gene TRBJ1-1; the listed D gene, TRBD1, was not tested against the DNA. TRBV21-1 constitutes a pseudogene. The CDR3 has 17 amino acids.

The V call is TRBV7-8, the J call TRBJ2-1; D perhaps matches TRBD1 (5 bases). The CDR3 has 14 residues. V was cut by 7 bases and J by 8 bases, with 18 bases left in between. Germline V CDR1 and CDR2: SGHVS, FQNEAQ. The CDR3 DNA reads TGTGCCAGCACCTTTGTAAGGGGAAAGGATGAGCAGTTCTTC. This gives the protein CASTFVRGKDEQFF. The whole variable domain, remainder taken from reference TRBV7-8 and TRBJ2-1, is GAGVSQSPRYKVAKRGQDVALRCDPISGHVSLFWYQQALGQGPEFLTYFQNEAQLDKSGLPSDRFFAERPEGSVSTLKIQRTQQEDSAVYLCASTFVRGKDEQFFGPGTRLTVL.

The chain links TRBV30 to TRBJ2-7; 9 nucleotides align to TRBD1. The CDR3 contains 13 residues. Germline-derived CDR1 and CDR2 are GTSNPN and SVGIG (reference sequence). Unmatched junction bases numbered 3, after V lost 2 bases and J lost 4 bases. The CDR3 sequence is CAWSPGQGYEQYF. The CDR3 DNA reads as TGTGCCTGGAGTCCGGGACAGGGTTACGAGCAGTACTTC.

The chain recombines TRBV28 with TRBJ1-2, with TRBD1 as a possible D gene (6 bases). This CDR3 has 14 residues. The germline gives CDR1 MDHEN, CDR2 SYDVKM. V was cut by 4 bases and J by 8 bases, with 17 bases left in between. DNA of the CDR3: TGTGCCAGCAGTTACAGGGAGCTAAGTAGAGGCTACACCTTC. It specifies CASSYRELSRGYTF.